This TCR beta chain was recovered during a study of T cells in Graves' hyperthyroidism and ophthalmopathy. This clonotype occurred many times. The CDR3 spans 15 residues. Trimming took 0 bases from V and 7 from J, leaving 13 bases between them. The V gene's germline CDR1 is SGHDT and CDR2 YYEEEE. Regions amplified from RNA transcripts were the TCR beta CDR3 regions. The TCR CDR3 was amplified in a first-round RT-PCR using the HTBI primer set. TCRdb recomputed calls from the multiplex PCR reads with MiXCR, one row per CDR3 protein. The sample includes approximately 200,000 distinct CDR3 sequences, approximately 16% of them seen just once.

The origin of this receptor is a man aged 35 to 55 with Graves' hyperthyroidism. The genes are TRBV5-6 and TRBJ1-4, with D unclear. Sequencing input: blood. For the CDR3, the DNA is TGTGCCAGCAGCTTGGATTCGGGGTTCGGTGAAAAACTGTTTTTT. This codes for CASSLDSGFGEKLFF.